Here is one TCR beta chain with its context. A read error is likely, as this CDR3 ends without the conserved phenylalanine or tryptophan. This sample is part of a study of read filtering for tumor transcriptome and immune sequencing. This library used about 400 ng RNA and molecular barcoded adaptors spanning alpha/delta and beta/gamma chains. From the reads, TCRdb called clonotypes with MiXCR, one entry per CDR3 protein. The data hold 50,000 or so distinct CDR3 sequences, with roughly 12% observed a single time. The CDR3 sequence is 14 residues long. Per the germline V gene, CDR1 is SNHLY and CDR2 is FYNNEI. Losses at the gene ends were 7 bases for V and 5 bases for J; bases not matched to a gene: 7.

The receptor comes from a donor at least 40 years old with multiple myeloma. Input material: a population of CD138-negative cells sorted from bone marrow. The rearrangement uses TRBV2 and TRBJ2-1, with 8 bases identical to TRBD2. The CDR3 loop reads CASNSGESHNEQFL. In DNA form, the CDR3 reads TGTGCCAGCAATAGCGGGGAATCCCACAATGAGCAGTTCCTC.